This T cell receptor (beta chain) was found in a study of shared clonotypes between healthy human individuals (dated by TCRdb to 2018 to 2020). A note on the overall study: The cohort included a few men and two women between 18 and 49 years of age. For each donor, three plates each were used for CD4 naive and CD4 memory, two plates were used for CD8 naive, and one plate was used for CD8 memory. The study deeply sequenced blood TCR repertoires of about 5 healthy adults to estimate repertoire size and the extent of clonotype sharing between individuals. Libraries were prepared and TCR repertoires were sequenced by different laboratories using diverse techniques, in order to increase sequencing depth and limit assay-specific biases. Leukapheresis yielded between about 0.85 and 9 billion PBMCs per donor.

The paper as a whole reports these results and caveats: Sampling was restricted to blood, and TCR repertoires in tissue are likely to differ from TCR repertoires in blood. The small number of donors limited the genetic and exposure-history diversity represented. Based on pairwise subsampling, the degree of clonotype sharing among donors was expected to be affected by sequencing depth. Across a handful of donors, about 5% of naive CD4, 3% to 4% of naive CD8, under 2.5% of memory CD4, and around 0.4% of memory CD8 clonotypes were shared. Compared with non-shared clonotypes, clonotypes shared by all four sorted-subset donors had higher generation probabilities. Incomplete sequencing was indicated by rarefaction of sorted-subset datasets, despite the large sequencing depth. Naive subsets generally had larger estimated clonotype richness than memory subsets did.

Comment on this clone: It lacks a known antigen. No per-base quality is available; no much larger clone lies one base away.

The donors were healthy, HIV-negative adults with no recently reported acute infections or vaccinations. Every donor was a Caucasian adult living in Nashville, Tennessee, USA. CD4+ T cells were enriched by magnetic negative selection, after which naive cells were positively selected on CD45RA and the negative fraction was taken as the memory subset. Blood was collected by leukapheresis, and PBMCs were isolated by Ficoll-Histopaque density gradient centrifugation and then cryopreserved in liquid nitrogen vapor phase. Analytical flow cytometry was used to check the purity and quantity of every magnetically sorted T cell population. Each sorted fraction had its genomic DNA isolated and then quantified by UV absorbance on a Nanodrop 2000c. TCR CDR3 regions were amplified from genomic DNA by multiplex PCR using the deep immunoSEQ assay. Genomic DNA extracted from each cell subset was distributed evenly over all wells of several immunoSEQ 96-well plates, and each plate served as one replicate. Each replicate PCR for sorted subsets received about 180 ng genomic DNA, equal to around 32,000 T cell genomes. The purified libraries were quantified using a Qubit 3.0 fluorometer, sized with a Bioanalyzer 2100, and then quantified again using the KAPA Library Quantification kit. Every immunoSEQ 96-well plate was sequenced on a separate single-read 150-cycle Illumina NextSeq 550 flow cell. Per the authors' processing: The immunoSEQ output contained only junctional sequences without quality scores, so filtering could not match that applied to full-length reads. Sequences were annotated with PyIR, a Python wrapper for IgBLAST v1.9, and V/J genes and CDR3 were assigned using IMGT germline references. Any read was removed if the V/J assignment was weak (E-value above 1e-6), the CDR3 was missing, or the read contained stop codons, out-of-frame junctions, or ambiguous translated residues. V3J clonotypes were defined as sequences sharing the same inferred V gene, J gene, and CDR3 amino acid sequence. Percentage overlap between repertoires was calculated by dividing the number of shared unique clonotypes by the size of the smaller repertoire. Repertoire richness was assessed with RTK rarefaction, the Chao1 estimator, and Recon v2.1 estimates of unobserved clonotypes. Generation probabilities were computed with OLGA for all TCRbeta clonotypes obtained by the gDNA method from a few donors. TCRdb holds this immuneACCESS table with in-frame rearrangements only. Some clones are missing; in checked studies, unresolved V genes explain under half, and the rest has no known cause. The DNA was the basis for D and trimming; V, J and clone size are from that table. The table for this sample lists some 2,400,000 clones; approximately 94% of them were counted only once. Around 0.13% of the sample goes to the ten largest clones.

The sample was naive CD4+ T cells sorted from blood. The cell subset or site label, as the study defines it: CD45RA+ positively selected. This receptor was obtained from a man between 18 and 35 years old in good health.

The nucleotides read TGTGCCAGCAGGCTCGACAGGGGCGAATACAATGAGCAGTTCTTC. Its amino acids are CASRLDRGEYNEQFF. The rearrangement joined TRBV7-2 to TRBJ2-1; 8 bases in the junction line up with TRBD1. The CDR3 goes from the cysteine to the phenylalanine over 15 residues. Only the CDR3 DNA is retained, 45 bases long and in frame from the first base. Ends trimmed: V by 6 bases, J by 4 bases; bases unmatched to a gene: 8. From a lookup of the germline V gene, CDR1 and CDR2 are SGHTA and FQGNSA. The entire variable domain, with the stretches around the CDR3 drawn from the reference TRBV7-2 and TRBJ2-1 proteins, is GAGVSQSPSNKVTEKGKDVELRCDPISGHTALYWYRQSLGQGLEFLIYFQGNSAPDKSGLPSDRFSAERTGGSVSTLTIQRTQQEDSAVYLCASRLDRGEYNEQFFGPGTRLTVL.